This passage covers 5 T cell receptor beta chains from one sample sequenced in a study of T cell clusters in autoimmune cytopenias. TRB amplification used around 270 ng of peripheral blood genomic DNA. Multiplex touch-down PCR amplified TRB using TRB-A and TRB-B pools in one tube. With the multiplex PCR reads reprocessed, TCRdb shows one record per CDR3 protein and no DNA. This sample contains roughly 11,000 distinct CDR3 sequences. The sample was also linked to a second study, of T cell repertoires in aging, cancer and after chemotherapy.

The sequencing input was peripheral blood. Every receptor here comes from a human donor in good health.

V is TRBV5-1 and J is TRBJ2-1; with no DNA, the TCRdb D assignment of TRBD2 cannot be verified. CDR1 and CDR2 from the germline V gene are SGHRS and YFSETQ. This CDR3 contains 16 residues. CDR3: CASSRTSGGASNEQFF. The full variable domain, its missing parts supplied by reference TRBV5-1 and TRBJ2-1, is KAGVTQTPRYLIKTRGQQVTLSCSPISGHRSVSWYQQTPGQGLQFLFEYFSETQRNKGNFPGRFSGRQFSNSRSEMNVSTLELGDSALYLCASSRTSGGASNEQFFGPGTRLTVL.

The V gene is TRBV30, the J gene TRBJ2-3; TCRdb's D gene call, TRBD1, goes unchecked for lack of DNA. Germline-derived CDR1 and CDR2 are GTSNPN and SVGIG (reference sequence). The CDR3 runs to 15 residues. The CDR3 sequence: CACAEGGQGTDTQYF.

The chain combines TRBV19 with TRBJ1-5; TCRdb's D gene call, TRBD1, goes unchecked for lack of DNA. Germline loops: CDR1 LNHDA, CDR2 SQIVND (reference sequence). The CDR3 contains 14 residues. The CDR3: CASRRTGVDQPQHF.

This chain uses TRBV19 with TRBJ2-3; the TRBD1 assignment by TCRdb is unverifiable without DNA. This CDR3 is 16 amino acids long. Per germline, CDR1 LNHDA and CDR2 SQIVND (reference sequence). Here the CDR3 reads CASSMENRPSADTQYF.

Frequency places this clonotype as medium-sized (0.01 to 0.1%). The rearrangement uses TRBV29-1 and TRBJ2-7. Germline V gene lookup returns CDR1 SQVTM and CDR2 ANQGSEA. The length of the CDR3 is 13 residues. The CDR3 here is CSVKRTGGDEQYF.